This record covers a single T cell receptor beta chain. The antigen is unknown. Positive CCR7 selection of CD45RO-negative cells yielded the naive CD8 cells, and terminally differentiated effector memory CD45RA+ cells were excluded. These data come from a study of shared clonotypes between healthy human individuals. Findings and caveats of the study: When compared with the clonotypes that were shared by all four sorted-subset donors, the non-shared clonotypes turned out to have lower generation probabilities. Sequencing depth was expected to influence donor clonotype sharing.

TCRdb's copy holds only in-frame clones and misses some; the assay was immunoSEQ multiplex PCR. The table records around 600,000 clones, roughly 95% of them present only once. The germline CDR1 and CDR2 sequences are SEHNR and FQNEAQ (reference sequence). This CDR3 comprises 14 residues. V shed 4 bases and J shed 11 bases, with 20 bases lying between them. V gene TRBV7-9 combines with J gene TRBJ2-5; D is perhaps TRBD2 (6 bases). This receptor was identified in a woman between 25 and 40 years old in good health. The specimen was naive CD8+ T cells sorted from blood. The CDR3 region is CASSSITGTAEQYF. The CDR3 DNA is TGTGCCAGCAGCTCCATCACCGGGACTGCGGAGCAGTACTTC.